A selection of T cell receptor beta chains follows, all from one sample in a study of post-analysis software for immune sequencing data. TCRdb re-called the PCR reads with MiXCR, one entry per CDR3 protein. The sample contains fewer than 850,000 distinct CDR3 sequences, 40% to 55% of which appear only once. The sequenced material came from blood. The receptors stem from a girl aged 5-17 years with multiple sclerosis. The CDR3 runs from the conserved cysteine through the conserved F or W. D genes are given only for firm matches. Size tells how often a clone was seen (once, few, many) or the class of an expanded clone, and some rows leave it out.

j_call: TRBJ2-1
d_call: NA
cdr3_length: 14
v_call: TRBV4-1
clone_size: few
cdr3_nt: TGCGCCAGCAGCCCCCCGGGCGACATCAATGAGCAGTTCTTC
cdr3_aa: CASSPPGDINEQFF

j_call: TRBJ2-7
d_call: NA
cdr3_length: 14
v_call: TRBV5-1
clone_size: many
cdr3_nt: TGCGCCAGCAGCTGGCGGGACAGTTCCTACGAGCAGTACTTC
cdr3_aa: CASSWRDSSYEQYF

j_call: TRBJ2-1
d_call: TRBD2
cdr3_length: 15
v_call: TRBV5-4
clone_size: NA
cdr3_nt: TGTGCCAGCAGCTATAAGCGGGAGTCTTACAATGAGCAGTTCTTC
cdr3_aa: CASSYKRESYNEQFF

j_call: TRBJ2-1
d_call: TRBD2
cdr3_length: 15
v_call: TRBV11-2
clone_size: NA
cdr3_nt: TGTGCCAGCAGCCCGGGACTAGCGAGGTTCGATGAGCAGTTCTTC
cdr3_aa: CASSPGLARFDEQFF

j_call: TRBJ1-2
d_call: TRBD1
cdr3_length: 14
v_call: TRBV19
clone_size: NA
cdr3_nt: TGTGCCAGTAGTGACAGGGGGAAGAGCTATGGCTACACCTTC
cdr3_aa: CASSDRGKSYGYTF

j_call: TRBJ2-1
d_call: TRBD2
cdr3_length: 15
v_call: TRBV5-1
clone_size: NA
cdr3_nt: TGCGCCAGCAGCTTGGACCCTAGCGGATACAATGAGCAGTTCTTC
cdr3_aa: CASSLDPSGYNEQFF

j_call: TRBJ2-7
d_call: NA
cdr3_length: 13
v_call: TRBV28
clone_size: NA
cdr3_nt: TGTGCCAGCAGATGGACACGCTCCTACGAGCAGTACTTC
cdr3_aa: CASRWTRSYEQYF

j_call: TRBJ1-2
d_call: TRBD1
cdr3_length: 13
v_call: TRBV20-1
clone_size: few
cdr3_nt: TGCAGTGCTAAAGCGGGACAGCAAAAGGGCTACACCTTC
cdr3_aa: CSAKAGQQKGYTF

j_call: TRBJ2-7
d_call: TRBD2
cdr3_length: 12
v_call: TRBV7-3
clone_size: NA
cdr3_nt: TGTGCCAGCATCCCGGGGGGGGACGAGCAGTACTTC
cdr3_aa: CASIPGGDEQYF

j_call: TRBJ2-3
d_call: NA
cdr3_length: 9
v_call: TRBV28
clone_size: NA
cdr3_nt: TGTGCCATAGGGGATACGCAGTATTTT
cdr3_aa: CAIGDTQYF

j_call: TRBJ1-2
d_call: TRBD1
cdr3_length: 16
v_call: TRBV7-6
clone_size: NA
cdr3_nt: TGTGCCAGCAGCCCCTACACAACAGGGGGAAACTATGGCCACACCTTC
cdr3_aa: CASSPYTTGGNYGHTF

j_call: TRBJ2-7
d_call: TRBD1
cdr3_length: 17
v_call: TRBV20-1
clone_size: NA
cdr3_nt: TGCAGTGCTAGAGGCACAACCGGGACAGGGGTTAGGTACGAGCAGTACTTC
cdr3_aa: CSARGTTGTGVRYEQYF

j_call: TRBJ2-2
d_call: TRBD2
cdr3_length: 17
v_call: TRBV6-2/TRBV6-3
clone_size: NA
cdr3_nt: TGTGCCAGCAGCCAATGGGCTCTAGCGGGAGACACCGGGGAGCTGTTTTTT
cdr3_aa: CASSQWALAGDTGELFF

j_call: TRBJ2-1
d_call: NA
cdr3_length: 10
v_call: TRBV29-1
clone_size: few
cdr3_nt: TGCAGCGTTGCCGACAATGAGCAGTTCTTC
cdr3_aa: CSVADNEQFF

j_call: TRBJ1-4
d_call: NA
cdr3_length: 15
v_call: TRBV12-3/TRBV12-4
clone_size: NA
cdr3_nt: TGTGCCAGCAGCCGTAGACGAGGGGGGGAAGAAAAACTGTTTTTT
cdr3_aa: CASSRRRGGEEKLFF

j_call: TRBJ2-7
d_call: NA
cdr3_length: 13
v_call: TRBV4-2
clone_size: few
cdr3_nt: TGTGCCAGCAGCCCCCGTGGAGAGAACGAGCAGTACTTC
cdr3_aa: CASSPRGENEQYF

j_call: TRBJ2-3
d_call: TRBD2
cdr3_length: 18
v_call: TRBV10-3
clone_size: NA
cdr3_nt: TGTGCCATCACGGGGGACAGCGGACTAGCGGGGATCACAGATACGCAGTATTTT
cdr3_aa: CAITGDSGLAGITDTQYF

j_call: TRBJ1-2
d_call: TRBD1
cdr3_length: 12
v_call: TRBV10-3
clone_size: few
cdr3_nt: TGTGCCATCTACACCGGGACAGATGGCTACACCTTC
cdr3_aa: CAIYTGTDGYTF

j_call: TRBJ1-2
d_call: NA
cdr3_length: 16
v_call: TRBV14
clone_size: NA
cdr3_nt: TGTGCCAGCAGCTCCCAGGACAGCCGTGCTAACTATGGCTACACCTTC
cdr3_aa: CASSSQDSRANYGYTF

j_call: TRBJ2-5
d_call: TRBD1
cdr3_length: 14
v_call: TRBV18
clone_size: NA
cdr3_nt: TGTGCCAGCTCGGGACAGGGCGGTAAGGAGACCCAGTACTTC
cdr3_aa: CASSGQGGKETQYF

j_call: TRBJ1-1
d_call: NA
cdr3_length: 12
v_call: TRBV20-1
clone_size: NA
cdr3_nt: TGCAGTGCTAAGGAGGGGGAAACTGAAGCTTTCTTT
cdr3_aa: CSAKEGETEAFF

j_call: TRBJ2-1
d_call: TRBD2
cdr3_length: 17
v_call: TRBV4-3
clone_size: few
cdr3_nt: TGCGCCAGCAGCCAAGATCCGGAGCTAGCGGGAGTCGATGAGCAGTTCTTC
cdr3_aa: CASSQDPELAGVDEQFF

j_call: TRBJ1-2
d_call: NA
cdr3_length: 12
v_call: TRBV12-5
clone_size: NA
cdr3_nt: TGTGCTAGTGGGCCCGACTCTTTTAGCTACACCTTC
cdr3_aa: CASGPDSFSYTF

j_call: TRBJ2-2
d_call: TRBD2
cdr3_length: 17
v_call: TRBV10-1
clone_size: NA
cdr3_nt: TGCGCCAGCAGTGAGTCCACTAGCGGGGAGAGGTCCGGGGAGCTGTTTTTT
cdr3_aa: CASSESTSGERSGELFF

j_call: TRBJ2-7
d_call: NA
cdr3_length: 14
v_call: TRBV9
clone_size: few
cdr3_nt: TGTGCCAGCAGCTCCCGGGAGCACTCCTACGAGCAGTACTTC
cdr3_aa: CASSSREHSYEQYF

j_call: TRBJ2-7
d_call: TRBD2
cdr3_length: 14
v_call: TRBV5-1
clone_size: NA
cdr3_nt: TGCGCCTGCAGCTTGGGTCGGGAGGTCAACGAGCAGTACTTC
cdr3_aa: CACSLGREVNEQYF

j_call: TRBJ1-3
d_call: NA
cdr3_length: 18
v_call: TRBV4-2
clone_size: NA
cdr3_nt: TGTGCCAGCAGCCAAGTCAACATCCCAGTGGACTCTGGAAACACCATATATTTT
cdr3_aa: CASSQVNIPVDSGNTIYF

j_call: TRBJ1-1
d_call: NA
cdr3_length: 13
v_call: TRBV30
clone_size: NA
cdr3_nt: TGTGCCTGGAGTGTACGGGGGGACTCAGAAGCTTTCTTT
cdr3_aa: CAWSVRGDSEAFF

j_call: TRBJ2-5
d_call: NA
cdr3_length: 16
v_call: TRBV6-6
clone_size: NA
cdr3_nt: TGTGCCAGCAGTTTCAGGGAGGAACCGCCGCAAGAGACCCAGTACTTC
cdr3_aa: CASSFREEPPQETQYF

j_call: TRBJ2-4
d_call: NA
cdr3_length: 14
v_call: TRBV2
clone_size: NA
cdr3_nt: TGTGCCAGCACTGATTCTACGGTAGTTAACATTCAGTACTTC
cdr3_aa: CASTDSTVVNIQYF

j_call: TRBJ2-5
d_call: NA
cdr3_length: 17
v_call: TRBV4-3
clone_size: NA
cdr3_nt: TGCGCCAGCAGCCAGGATTACTCCGGGGCAGGACAAGAGACCCAGTACTTC
cdr3_aa: CASSQDYSGAGQETQYF

j_call: TRBJ2-7
d_call: TRBD2
cdr3_length: 16
v_call: TRBV24-1
clone_size: NA
cdr3_nt: TGTGCCACCAGTGATCCACGGACTAGCAGGGACAATGAGCAGTACTTC
cdr3_aa: CATSDPRTSRDNEQYF

j_call: TRBJ2-3
d_call: TRBD2
cdr3_length: 15
v_call: TRBV12-3/TRBV12-4
clone_size: few
cdr3_nt: TGTGCCAGCAGGAAACTAGCGGGAATTACAGATACGCAGTATTTT
cdr3_aa: CASRKLAGITDTQYF

j_call: TRBJ2-7
d_call: TRBD2
cdr3_length: 20
v_call: TRBV3-1
clone_size: NA
cdr3_nt: TGTGCCAGCAGCCAATCCCCCCCCGGACTGGCGGGAGGATCCCCCTACGAGCAGTACTTC
cdr3_aa: CASSQSPPGLAGGSPYEQYF

j_call: TRBJ2-1
d_call: NA
cdr3_length: 12
v_call: TRBV20-1
clone_size: NA
cdr3_nt: TGCAGTGCCGGGGCCCAGCAGGATGAGCAGTTCTTC
cdr3_aa: CSAGAQQDEQFF

j_call: TRBJ1-2
d_call: TRBD1
cdr3_length: 15
v_call: TRBV7-9
clone_size: few
cdr3_nt: TGTGCCAGCAGCTCGGGGACAGGCGCGGTCTATGGCTACACCTTC
cdr3_aa: CASSSGTGAVYGYTF

j_call: TRBJ2-1
d_call: TRBD2
cdr3_length: 19
v_call: TRBV6-5
clone_size: NA
cdr3_nt: TGTGCCAGCAGTTACTCGACCGGGACTAGCGGGAGCCGCGCCAATGAGCAGTTCTTC
cdr3_aa: CASSYSTGTSGSRANEQFF

j_call: TRBJ1-1
d_call: NA
cdr3_length: 13
v_call: TRBV12-3/TRBV12-4
clone_size: NA
cdr3_nt: TGTGCCAGCAGCCCCGGTCCAGGCACTGAAGCTTTCTTT
cdr3_aa: CASSPGPGTEAFF

j_call: TRBJ2-5
d_call: NA
cdr3_length: 13
v_call: TRBV28
clone_size: few
cdr3_nt: TGTGCCAGCATCCTAGGAGGGGAAGAGACCCAGTACTTC
cdr3_aa: CASILGGEETQYF

j_call: TRBJ2-5
d_call: TRBD1
cdr3_length: 15
v_call: TRBV6-5
clone_size: few
cdr3_nt: TGTGCCAGCAGTAACTCACAGGGGGCGAGGGAGACCCAGTACTTC
cdr3_aa: CASSNSQGARETQYF

j_call: TRBJ2-7
d_call: NA
cdr3_length: 11
v_call: TRBV24-1
clone_size: few
cdr3_nt: TGTGCCACCAGTGTGGGCTACGAGCAGTACTTC
cdr3_aa: CATSVGYEQYF

j_call: TRBJ2-7
d_call: NA
cdr3_length: 14
v_call: TRBV7-2
clone_size: NA
cdr3_nt: TGTGCCAGCAGCTTAGAGATTAGCGGAGCCGAGCAGTACTTC
cdr3_aa: CASSLEISGAEQYF

j_call: TRBJ1-2
d_call: NA
cdr3_length: 14
v_call: TRBV10-3
clone_size: many
cdr3_nt: TGTGCCATCAGCCAAAAACCGGACGCACTTGGCTACACCTTC
cdr3_aa: CAISQKPDALGYTF

j_call: TRBJ2-7
d_call: NA
cdr3_length: 17
v_call: TRBV3-1
clone_size: NA
cdr3_nt: TGTGCCAGCAGCCAGGAAGGACAGCTGGGAGGAACCTACGAGCAGTACTTC
cdr3_aa: CASSQEGQLGGTYEQYF

j_call: TRBJ2-7
d_call: TRBD2
cdr3_length: 14
v_call: TRBV20-1
clone_size: few
cdr3_nt: TGCAGTGCTCTAAAACCGACTAGCGGGGTCGAGCAGTACTTC
cdr3_aa: CSALKPTSGVEQYF

j_call: TRBJ2-5
d_call: TRBD1
cdr3_length: 16
v_call: TRBV6-6
clone_size: NA
cdr3_nt: TGTGCCAGCAATATACCGGGACAGGGGGCCCAAGAGACCCAGTACTTC
cdr3_aa: CASNIPGQGAQETQYF

j_call: TRBJ2-7
d_call: NA
cdr3_length: 14
v_call: TRBV10-3
clone_size: few
cdr3_nt: TGTGCCATCACCTCTAGCGAGATAGGCTACGAGCAGTACTTC
cdr3_aa: CAITSSEIGYEQYF

j_call: TRBJ2-6
d_call: NA
cdr3_length: 17
v_call: TRBV11-3
clone_size: NA
cdr3_nt: TGTGCCAGCAGCTTGTCCCCTGGAGCCTCTGGGGCCAACGTCCTGACTTTC
cdr3_aa: CASSLSPGASGANVLTF

j_call: TRBJ1-1
d_call: NA
cdr3_length: 12
v_call: TRBV11-2
clone_size: few
cdr3_nt: TGTGCCAGCGAGGAGCGGAGCACTGAAGCTTTCTTT
cdr3_aa: CASEERSTEAFF

j_call: TRBJ2-7
d_call: NA
cdr3_length: 16
v_call: TRBV10-3
clone_size: few
cdr3_nt: TGTGCCATCAGTGAGCCTTCCAGGGGAAACTCCTACGAGCAGTACTTC
cdr3_aa: CAISEPSRGNSYEQYF

j_call: TRBJ1-4
d_call: NA
cdr3_length: 14
v_call: TRBV2
clone_size: NA
cdr3_nt: TGTGCCAGCAGTGGGGACGGGCGTAATGAAAAACTGTTTTTT
cdr3_aa: CASSGDGRNEKLFF

j_call: TRBJ2-1
d_call: NA
cdr3_length: 13
v_call: TRBV28
clone_size: NA
cdr3_nt: TGTGCCAGCAAAGGCGGCATTGGGAATGAGCAGTTCTTC
cdr3_aa: CASKGGIGNEQFF

j_call: TRBJ1-4
d_call: TRBD1
cdr3_length: 16
v_call: TRBV7-8
clone_size: few
cdr3_nt: TGTGCCAGCAGCCCCTTTTGGACAGGTCTTAATGAAAAACTGTTTTTT
cdr3_aa: CASSPFWTGLNEKLFF

j_call: TRBJ1-2
d_call: NA
cdr3_length: 15
v_call: TRBV9
clone_size: few
cdr3_nt: TGTGCCAGCAGCTACCCCGGGGAGGACTTCTATGGCTACACCTTC
cdr3_aa: CASSYPGEDFYGYTF

j_call: TRBJ1-1
d_call: NA
cdr3_length: 14
v_call: TRBV9
clone_size: NA
cdr3_nt: TGTGCCAGCAGCGTAGGAGGGGGGGACACTGAAGCTTTCTTT
cdr3_aa: CASSVGGGDTEAFF